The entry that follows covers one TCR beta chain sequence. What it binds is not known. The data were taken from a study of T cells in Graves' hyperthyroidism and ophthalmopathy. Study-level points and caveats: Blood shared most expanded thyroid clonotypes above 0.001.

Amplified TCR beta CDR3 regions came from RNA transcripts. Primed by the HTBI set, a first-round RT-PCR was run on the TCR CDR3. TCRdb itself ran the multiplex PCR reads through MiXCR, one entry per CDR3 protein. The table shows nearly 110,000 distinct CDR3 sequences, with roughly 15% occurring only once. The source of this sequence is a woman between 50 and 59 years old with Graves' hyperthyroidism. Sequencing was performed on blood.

CDR3: CASNGANTEAFF. Here the CDR3 DNA reads TGTGCCAGCAACGGGGCCAACACTGAAGCTTTCTTT. The gene calls are TRBV6-1 and TRBJ1-1; D is possibly TRBD1 (5 bases). V lost 7 bases and J 2 bases, leaving 8 bases between the germline ends. Germline assignment: CDR1 MNHNS and CDR2 SASEGT. CDR3 length: 12 residues.